In its sample, the clone carrying this T cell receptor beta chain was seen a few times. The data belong to a study of T cells after yellow fever vaccination. Across the whole study: The SMART-Seq v4 Ultra Low Input method served to prepare the low-cell-number fractions.

A single record per CDR3 protein comes from TCRdb applying MiXCR to the 5' RACE reads. The sample includes under 300,000 distinct CDR3 sequences, around 6.7% of them seen just once. The CDR3 consists of 15 residues. The ends lost 5 bases at V and 4 bases at J; junction bases unmatched: 4. The sequences come from CD4+ T cells sorted from PBMCs, collected on the day of the yellow fever booster vaccination. The chain couples TRBV12-3 or TRBV12-4 to TRBJ2-2, with 10 bases identical to TRBD2. The TCR was taken from a man aged 25-40 years who received the YFV17D yellow fever vaccine. CDR3 region: CASSPGLAPTGELFF. CDR3 coding DNA: TGTGCCAGCAGTCCGGGACTAGCGCCCACCGGGGAGCTGTTTTTT.